These 27 T cell receptor beta chains came from one sample sequenced in a study of regulatory T cells in long-lasting Graves disease. Time point denoted: newly diagnosed GD, antithyroid drugs for less than 3 months. RNA isolated from PBMCs was used to make the TCR library. Library construction for TCR beta used iRepertoire HTBI primers and Arm-PCR of CDR3 regions. In TCRdb, the multiplex PCR reads were re-called with MiXCR into one record per CDR3 protein. The sample lists 440,000 or so distinct CDR3 sequences; about 17% were seen once. These data also featured in a second study, about T cells in Graves' hyperthyroidism and ophthalmopathy.

Source: peripheral blood mononuclear cells (PBMCs), taken at new diagnosis, from a patient treated with antithyroid drugs. These receptors all come from a woman aged 25-40 years with Graves disease.

This clonotype was picked up many times. V gene TRBV27 combines with J gene TRBJ1-5; TRBD1 matches at 8 bases. The CDR3 is 16 amino acids. Per the germline V gene, CDR1 is MNHEY and CDR2 is SMNVEV (reference sequence). J lost 5 bases, V lost 5 bases, and 11 bases had no gene match. CDR3 region: CASSPTSGTGYQPQHF. Written as DNA, the CDR3 is TGTGCCAGCAGTCCCACCTCCGGGACAGGTTATCAGCCCCAGCATTTT.

This clonotype occurred many times. The chain links TRBV12-3 or TRBV12-4 to TRBJ2-1; TRBD2 is a possible D gene (6 bases). The CDR3 covers 14 residues. Trimming pared 4 bases from V and 7 bases from J, leaving 14 bases between. In DNA form, the CDR3 reads TGTGCCAGCAGTTCCGGGTCGGGAGCTAATGAGCAGTTCTTC. It encodes CASSSGSGANEQFF.

The table lists this clonotype with many counts. The rearrangement uses TRBV30 and TRBJ2-1; D may be TRBD1 (6 bases). The V end was cut by 2 bases, the J end by 10 bases, with 12 bases between. The germline V gene has CDR1 GTSNPN and CDR2 SVGIG (reference sequence). There are 12 residues in the CDR3. Written as DNA, the CDR3 is TGTGCCTGGAGTTTTGGGGACACGGAGCAGTTCTTC. Translation: CAWSFGDTEQFF.

This clonotype occurred many times. The chain couples TRBV20-1 to TRBJ2-5; 8 bases match TRBD1. Germline V gives CDR1 DFQATT, CDR2 SNEGSKA (reference sequence). This CDR3 contains 14 residues. With 6 bases clipped from V and 9 bases from J, the junction kept 15 bases outside the gene matches. The CDR3 region is CSARPGQANVPQYF. The CDR3 nucleotides are TGCAGTGCCCGGCCGGGACAGGCCAACGTCCCCCAGTACTTC.

The V call is TRBV29-1, the J call TRBJ2-7; 12 nucleotides align to TRBD2. This CDR3 is 15 amino acids long. V shed 1 base, J shed 5 bases, and the junction held 6 bases outside the gene matches. From germline, CDR1 is SQVTM and CDR2 ANQGSEA. CDR3 sequence reads: CSVEGTSGRKNEQYF. Here the CDR3 DNA reads TGCAGCGTTGAAGGAACTAGCGGGAGGAAAAACGAGCAGTACTTC.

This clonotype occurred many times. The chain is built from TRBV2 and TRBJ2-2, with D perhaps TRBD2 (5 bases). Germline V gene data show CDR1 as SNHLY and CDR2 as FYNNEI. Trimming left V 8 bases short and J 8 bases short, with 18 bases between. The CDR3 has 14 amino acids. CDR3 DNA: TGTGCCAGCCAGTCAGACTACCTCAGAGGGGAGCTGTTTTTT. Translation: CASQSDYLRGELFF. Combining the CDR3 with reference TRBV2 and TRBJ2-2 gives the whole variable domain EPEVTQTPSHQVTQMGQEVILRCVPISNHLYFYWYRQILGQKVEFLVSFYNNEISEKSEIFDDQFSVERPDGSNFTLKIRSTKLEDSAMYFCASQSDYLRGELFFGEGSRLTVL.

This clonotype was picked up many times. V and J are TRBV27 and TRBJ2-1; TRBD2 matches at 11 bases. Per the germline V gene, CDR1 is MNHEY and CDR2 is SMNVEV (reference sequence). The CDR3 is 14 residues long. The J segment lost 6 bases and the V segment lost 5 bases, leaving 3 bases of the junction unmatched. The CDR3 DNA sequence: TGTGCCAGCAGTGGGACTAGCGGCGGCAATGAGCAGTTCTTC. Its translation is CASSGTSGGNEQFF.

This clonotype was seen a handful of times. The chain couples TRBV28 to TRBJ2-7, with a possible D match to TRBD1 (5 bases). The length of the CDR3 is 16 residues. From germline, CDR1 is MDHEN and CDR2 SYDVKM. V gave up 5 bases and J gave up 1 base, with 18 bases separating them. The CDR3 DNA is TGTGCCAGCAGTACAACAGTAAGGACACCTTCCTACGAGCAGTACTTC. Amino acid sequence: CASSTTVRTPSYEQYF.

The table lists this clonotype with many counts. The chain joins TRBV3-1 to TRBJ1-3; D call uncertain. Germline CDR1 is LGHDT and CDR2 is YNNKEL (reference sequence). The CDR3 length is 14 residues. V shed 8 bases and J shed 1 base, with 12 bases lying between them. The CDR3 bases are TGTGCCAGCCGGGAGAGTTTATCTGGAAACACCATATATTTT. Translating it yields CASRESLSGNTIYF.

This clonotype appeared a few times. Being one base from a much bigger clone, this may be a read error. The V and J genes are TRBV18 and TRBJ1-4; TRBD1 matches 11 bases. Germline V lookup: CDR1 KGHSH, CDR2 LQKENI. CDR3 length: 14 amino acids. In nucleotides, the CDR3 is TGTGCCAGCTCACCCGGGACAGGGGGTGCAAAACTGGTTTTT. Protein product: CASSPGTGGAKLVF.

This clonotype has a count of ten or more. The V and J genes are TRBV11-2 and TRBJ1-2; a weak D match, TRBD1 (6 bases). Germline assignment: CDR1 SGHAT and CDR2 FQNNGV. The CDR3 sequence is 17 residues long. Trimming pared 1 base from V and 4 bases from J, leaving 19 bases between. CDR3 loop: CASSLVQGLHGIYGYTF. The DNA of the CDR3 is TGTGCCAGCAGCTTAGTACAGGGACTACATGGCATCTATGGCTACACCTTC.

V usage is TRBV10-3 and J usage is TRBJ1-2; no definite D call. The CDR3 length is 12 residues. Deletions cut 0 bases from V and 9 bases from J, with 8 bases between. Germline CDR1 and CDR2: ENHRY and SYGVKD. CDR3 amino acids: CAISESPDRYTF. The DNA for the CDR3 is TGTGCCATCAGTGAGTCCCCGGATCGCTACACCTTC.

This clonotype was detected a few times. This rearrangement joins TRBV5-1 to TRBJ2-1; maybe TRBD1 (5 bases). The CDR3 is made up of 17 amino acids. Trimming took 0 bases from V and 9 from J, leaving 22 bases between them. Germline CDR1 SGHRS, CDR2 YFSETQ. CDR3 bases: TGCGCCAGCAGCTTGGATGGAATGGGGCTTGGTACAGGTGAGCAGTTCTTC. It is translated as CASSLDGMGLGTGEQFF.

This clonotype was observed many times. V gene TRBV20-1 combines with J gene TRBJ1-5; 7 positions match TRBD1. Germline CDR1 and CDR2: DFQATT and SNEGSKA (reference sequence). V lost 5 bases, J lost 5 bases, and 9 bases stayed unmatched. This CDR3 region has 14 residues. The CDR3 sequence: CSAGRDRGYQPQHF. The DNA for the CDR3 is TGCAGTGCTGGCCGGGACAGAGGGTATCAGCCCCAGCATTTT.

This chain joins TRBV4-2 and TRBJ2-7; D is ambiguous. The CDR3 loop spans 12 amino acids. The germline V and J ends were trimmed by 6 bases and 6 bases, with 12 bases remaining between them. The germline CDR1 and CDR2 sequences are LGHNA and YNFKEQ. Written as DNA, the CDR3 is TGTGCCAGCAGTTTTCCGGGTAGCGAGCAGTACTTC. Its translation is CASSFPGSEQYF.

The chain is built from TRBV6-1 and TRBJ2-2; the D is unclear. The CDR3 covers 13 residues. Trimming removed 2 bases at V and 5 bases at J, with 6 bases between. CDR1 MNHNS and CDR2 SASEGT come from the germline V gene. The CDR3 DNA reads as TGTGCCAGCAGTGAAACTGCGACCGGGGAGCTGTTTTTT. This translates into CASSETATGELFF.

This clonotype was counted at least ten times. V usage is TRBV7-2 and J usage is TRBJ2-7, with D unclear. Germline-derived CDR1 and CDR2 are SGHTA and FQGNSA. This CDR3 spans 13 amino acids. Trimming took off 6 bases at V and 2 bases at J, with 11 bases between the two ends. In DNA form, the CDR3 reads TGTGCCAGCAGTAGAGGAGTCCCCTACGAGCAGTACTTC. Translation: CASSRGVPYEQYF.

This clonotype was counted at least ten times. The V call is TRBV5-6, the J call TRBJ2-7; D is unclear. CDR1 SGHDT and CDR2 YYEEEE come from the germline V gene. This CDR3 has 15 residues. Trimming took off 4 bases at V and 4 bases at J, with 18 bases between the two ends. CDR3 loop: CASSQDAVLRYEQYF. DNA of the CDR3: TGTGCCAGCAGCCAAGACGCGGTGCTCCGGTACGAGCAGTACTTC.

The chain links TRBV19 to TRBJ2-4, with a tentative D call TRBD1 (6 bases). This CDR3 is 16 amino acids long. Trimming took off 3 bases at V and 8 bases at J, with 20 bases between the two ends. CDR1 and CDR2 from the germline V gene are LNHDA and SQIVND (reference sequence). CDR3 loop: CASSIEGTGSVDIQYF. CDR3 DNA sequence: TGTGCCAGTAGTATCGAGGGTACAGGGAGCGTGGACATTCAGTACTTC.

Ten or more counts support this clonotype. The chain uses TRBV6-1 and TRBJ2-7; 11 bases line up with TRBD2. Looked up from germline, CDR1 is MNHNS and CDR2 is SASEGT. The CDR3 sequence is 15 residues long. V lost 4 bases to trimming and J lost 6 bases; unmatched junction nucleotides: 8. CDR3 sequence: CASSGLAGGVGEQYF. In DNA, the CDR3 is TGTGCCAGCAGTGGCCTAGCGGGAGGAGTGGGCGAGCAGTACTTC.

This sequence joins TRBV5-1 and TRBJ2-1; 10 bases align to TRBD1. From germline, CDR1 is SGHRS and CDR2 YFSETQ. Germline trimming cut 0 bases from V and 4 bases from J; bases unmatched to any gene: 4. The CDR3 consists of 16 residues. The CDR3 DNA reads TGCGCCAGCAGCTTGGCCTCGGGACAGGGGTACAATGAGCAGTTCTTC. It translates to CASSLASGQGYNEQFF. The full variable domain, with the rest looked up from reference TRBV5-1 and TRBJ2-1, is KAGVTQTPRYLIKTRGQQVTLSCSPISGHRSVSWYQQTPGQGLQFLFEYFSETQRNKGNFPGRFSGRQFSNSRSEMNVSTLELGDSALYLCASSLASGQGYNEQFFGPGTRLTVL.

This clonotype was seen a handful of times. The rearrangement uses TRBV9 and TRBJ2-1; tentatively, D is TRBD2 (6 bases). The V end lost 0 bases, the J end lost 6 bases, and 10 bases lay between the germline ends. Germline V gives CDR1 SGDLS, CDR2 YYNGEE. The length of the CDR3 is 14 residues. As DNA, the CDR3 is TGTGCCAGCAGCGTAGCACTAGCAGGCAATGAGCAGTTCTTC. Translating it yields CASSVALAGNEQFF. Full variable domain (rest looked up from reference TRBV9 and TRBJ2-1): DSGVTQTPKHLITATGQRVTLRCSPRSGDLSVYWYQQSLDQGLQFLIQYYNGEERAKGNILERFSAQQFPDLHSELNLSSLELGDSALYFCASSVALAGNEQFFGPGTRLTVL.

This clonotype appeared a few times. The chain carries TRBV11-2 and TRBJ2-3, with 9 positions matching TRBD2. The germline V gene encodes CDR1 SGHAT and CDR2 FQNNGV. V shed 3 bases and J 5 bases; nucleotides not matched to a gene: 6. The CDR3 spans 15 residues. DNA for the CDR3: TGTGCCAGCAGCTTGGGCGGGAGGGCCGTAGATACGCAGTATTTT. Amino acid sequence: CASSLGGRAVDTQYF.

This chain joins TRBV20-1 and TRBJ2-7, with 14 bases matching TRBD2. The CDR3 has 15 amino acids. Germline-derived CDR1 and CDR2 are DFQATT and SNEGSKA (reference sequence). Trimming took 7 bases from V and 4 from J; bases not matched to a gene: 9. CDR3 protein: CSGLSGTSGSYEQYF. CDR3 bases: TGCAGTGGGTTATCCGGGACTAGCGGGAGTTACGAGCAGTACTTC.

The chain employs TRBV6-1 and TRBJ2-1; no clear D. The V end lost 6 bases, the J end lost 4 bases, and 7 bases lay between the germline ends. Germline CDR1 is MNHNS and CDR2 is SASEGT. The CDR3 contains 12 residues. The CDR3: CASSHDYNEQFF. The CDR3 DNA is TGTGCCAGCAGCCACGATTACAATGAGCAGTTCTTC.

At least ten counts were recorded for this clonotype. The CDR3 protein is CASSLAWTEYGYTF. CDR3 DNA: TGTGCCAGCAGCTTAGCGTGGACTGAATATGGCTACACCTTC. The chain employs TRBV7-2 and TRBJ1-2; D gene uncertain. This CDR3 is 14 amino acids long. The V gene's germline CDR1 is SGHTA and CDR2 FQGNSA. The V end was cut by 0 bases, the J end by 5 bases, with 10 bases between.

This clonotype was observed a handful of times. This chain connects TRBV15 to TRBJ2-7; D might be TRBD2 (5 bases). Germline CDR1 is LNHNV and CDR2 is YYDKDF (reference sequence). Between the trimmed V and J ends, which lost 0 bases and 6 bases, there was a span of 6 bases. The CDR3 spans 12 residues. CDR3 in amino acids: CATSRDGSEQYF. CDR3 coding DNA: TGTGCCACCAGCAGAGATGGGAGCGAGCAGTACTTC. Full variable domain (outside the CDR3, taken from reference TRBV15 and TRBJ2-7): DAMVIQNPRYQVTQFGKPVTLSCSQTLNHNVMYWYQQKSSQAPKLLFHYYDKDFNNEADTPDNFQSRRPNTSFCFLDIRSPGLGDTAMYLCATSRDGSEQYFGPGTRLTVT.